This TCR beta chain was obtained from a study of cytomegalovirus exposure and HLA in healthy donors. General study findings and limits: Another analysis was done later, and it associated approximately 17,000 TCR beta sequences with HLA alleles at 0.05 false discovery rate.

The CDR3 is 16 residues long. After removal of 0 bases from V and 4 bases from J, the junction contained 9 bases not matched to a gene. The germline CDR1 and CDR2 sequences are SGHRS and YFSETQ. This clone was counted a single time. Its cognate antigen is unknown. Primers for the PCR totalled 60 Vbeta and 13 Jbeta. Produced via immunoSEQ multiplex PCR; TCRdb's table is partial and in-frame only. This table has around 150,000 clones, approximately 79% appearing once. V usage is TRBV5-1 and J usage is TRBJ2-5; 7 bases align to TRBD1. The source material was PBMCs. This TCR came from a middle-aged man in good health and CMV-seropositive. The CDR3 DNA is TGCGCCAGCAGCTTGGCGACAGGGACGACCGGAGAGACCCAGTACTTC. This gives the protein CASSLATGTTGETQYF.